This T cell receptor beta chain appears in the sequencing data of a study of T cell repertoires in cytomegalovirus infection. The study's findings and limits: HLA-C-restricted TCR beta clonotypes specific for CMV led the ex vivo response.

Between the trimmed V and J ends, which lost 6 bases and 0 bases, there was a span of 12 bases. This CDR3 has 14 amino acids. The germline V gene has CDR1 DFQATT and CDR2 SNEGSKA (reference sequence). This clonotype was detected only a few times. The antigen is undetermined. From the reads, TCRdb called clonotypes with MiXCR, one entry per CDR3 protein. The sample has 100,000 to 150,000 distinct CDR3 sequences; 25% to 35% are singletons. The source material was CD8+ T cells from cultured PBMCs, sampled from culture after CMV antigen stimulation. This clonotype was obtained from a human donor in good health (CMV status not recorded). Some clones in this sample may be carry-over from other donors' samples. V usage is TRBV20-1 and J usage is TRBJ2-1; TRBD2 is a possible D gene (5 bases). The CDR3, as DNA: TGCAGTGCAAGTCGGGGAGACTCCTACAATGAGCAGTTCTTC. Protein product: CSASRGDSYNEQFF.